The sequence of this TCR beta chain was determined in a study of identifying expanded T cells in peripheral blood. Turning to this clone: Antigen unknown.

Findings and caveats of the study: Across healthy donors, higher total template counts meant significantly greater roughly 2-week count variance. Over about two and four weeks, about 15 and 19 clones changed, versus around 1.1 between replicates.

Here immunoSEQ multiplex PCR was the method, and the copy in TCRdb shows in-frame clones only, minus some. The profile shows more than 50,000 clones, roughly four fifths of them singletons. No infections or other immune events were documented during collection. Sample: blood. The sequence was collected from a person aged 18-69 years in good health.

The CDR3 region is CSVASYRHSYNEQFF. CDR3 DNA: TGCAGCGTCGCCTCTTACAGGCACTCCTACAATGAGCAGTTCTTC. This sequence joins TRBV29-1 and TRBJ2-1, with TRBD1 as a possible D gene (5 bases). The CDR3 has 15 amino acids. Germline-derived CDR1 and CDR2 are SQVTM and ANQGSEA. Trimming left V 6 bases short and J 0 bases short, with 15 bases between.